This passage covers 3 T cell receptor beta chains from one sample sequenced in a study of radiation and T cells in renal cell carcinoma. The data were produced by immunoSEQ multiplex PCR, yet TCRdb's version contains in-frame clones alone and is incomplete. The sample has thousands of clones, less than 65% seen once. Sample treatment: treatment-naive control, cytoreductive nephrectomy. The specimen was tumor tissue, collected from a patient whose treatment was nephrectomy without radiotherapy. These TCRs come from a woman aged 65 to 85 with renal cell carcinoma.

This clone was counted a few times. The chain links TRBV9 to TRBJ2-5; maybe TRBD2 (5 bases). CDR3 length equals 14 residues. V lost 0 bases and J lost 3, with 9 bases in between. From germline, CDR1 is SGDLS and CDR2 YYNGEE. CDR3 in amino acids: CASSVGTGKETQYF. CDR3 sequence (DNA): TGTGCCAGCAGCGTAGGGACTGGAAAAGAGACCCAGTACTTC.

V is TRBV19 and J is TRBJ2-7, with 7 nucleotides matching TRBD2. The ends lost 5 bases at V and 3 bases at J; junction bases unmatched: 10. From germline, CDR1 is LNHDA and CDR2 SQIVND (reference sequence). This CDR3 has 15 residues. CDR3 in DNA: TGTGCCAGTAGTTCCTCCTGGGGGGGGATCTACGAGCAGTACTTC. It yields the protein CASSSSWGGIYEQYF.

The chain has TRBV7-8 and TRBJ1-5; 8 nucleotides match TRBD1. Trimming cost V 5 bases and J 2 bases; bases outside gene matches: 5. In germline, CDR1 is SGHVS, CDR2 FQNEAQ. The CDR3 is 15 residues long. The CDR3 DNA sequence: TGTGCCAGCAGCATGCAGGGGGCGGGCAATCAGCCCCAGCATTTT. This codes for CASSMQGAGNQPQHF. Drawing the rest from reference TRBV7-8 and TRBJ1-5, the complete variable domain is GAGVSQSPRYKVAKRGQDVALRCDPISGHVSLFWYQQALGQGPEFLTYFQNEAQLDKSGLPSDRFFAERPEGSVSTLKIQRTQQEDSAVYLCASSMQGAGNQPQHFGDGTRLSIL.